One sample yielded the 9 T cell receptor beta chains listed below, sequenced in a study of cytomegalovirus exposure and HLA in healthy donors. With 60 Vbeta and 13 Jbeta primers, the PCR was carried out. Profiled with immunoSEQ multiplex PCR; TCRdb holds only in-frame clones, not every one. This sample lists 55,000 to 75,000 clones; its ten largest clones have approximately 1.6%. Sequenced input: PBMCs. The receptors shown here come from a woman aged 25 to 39 in good health and CMV-seronegative.

This rearrangement joins TRBV7-6 to TRBJ2-2; D might be TRBD1 (8 bases). This CDR3 has 14 residues. V lost 5 bases and J lost 6, with 13 bases in between. Germline V lookup: CDR1 SGHVS, CDR2 FNYEAQ. The CDR3 sequence is CASSGTGGAGELFF. The DNA for the CDR3 is TGTGCCAGCAGCGGTACAGGGGGGGCCGGGGAGCTGTTTTTT.

The chain combines TRBV30 with TRBJ2-5, with 7 positions matching TRBD1. V lost 1 base to trimming and J lost 4 bases; unmatched junction nucleotides: 3. The CDR3 extends over 13 amino acids. Looked up from germline, CDR1 is GTSNPN and CDR2 is SVGIG (reference sequence). This CDR3 is CAWSEGGRETQYF. The CDR3 nucleotides are TGTGCCTGGAGTGAAGGGGGCCGAGAGACCCAGTACTTC.

The rearrangement joins TRBV7-3 to TRBJ2-5; D is possibly TRBD2 (6 bases). The CDR3 is 13 amino acids. The V gene lost 5 bases and the J gene lost 4 bases, with 11 bases spanning the gap. Germline V lookup: CDR1 SGHTA, CDR2 FQGTGA. In DNA, the CDR3 is TGTGCCAGCAGCCCCCGGAGGGCAGAGACCCAGTACTTC. It yields the protein CASSPRRAETQYF.

The chain couples TRBV9 to TRBJ1-2, with 8 bases matching TRBD1. There are 15 residues in the CDR3. With V trimmed by 3 bases and J by 8 bases, 12 bases remained unmatched. Germline V gene data show CDR1 as SGDLS and CDR2 as YYNGEE. The chain's CDR3 is CASSGPGTGSWGYTF. In nucleotides, the CDR3 is TGTGCCAGCAGCGGCCCCGGGACAGGTTCCTGGGGCTACACCTTC.

Concerning this clone itself: At one end the junction does not follow the germline gene, possibly because of a read error. The genes are TRBV18 and TRBJ2-2; 9 positions agree with TRBD1. The germline V gene has CDR1 KGHSH and CDR2 LQKENI. The CDR3 has 17 residues. The CDR3 protein is CASSLGGGQGNIGELFF. CDR3 sequence (DNA): TGTGCCAGCTCCCTCGGCGGGGGACAGGGTAACATCGGGGAGCTGTTTTTT.

The chain couples TRBV5-1 to TRBJ1-3; D call uncertain. The CDR3 consists of 15 residues. Trimming cost V 6 bases and J 0 bases, with 13 bases left between them. CDR1 and CDR2 (germline): SGHRS, YFSETQ. The CDR3 here is CASKHDGNSGNTIYF. DNA of the CDR3: TGCGCCAGCAAACACGACGGGAACTCTGGAAACACCATATATTTT.

The V gene is TRBV29-1, the J gene TRBJ2-3, with 8 bases matching TRBD2. V lost 7 bases to trimming and J lost 3 bases; unmatched junction nucleotides: 9. This CDR3 has 14 amino acids. Germline V gives CDR1 SQVTM, CDR2 ANQGSEA. CDR3 sequence: CSGSGTRVTDTQYF. CDR3 nucleotide sequence: TGCAGCGGCTCCGGGACTAGGGTGACAGATACGCAGTATTTT.

This chain joins TRBV7-9 and TRBJ2-2, with D possibly matching TRBD1 (5 bases). Between the trimmed V and J ends, which lost 7 bases and 7 bases, there was a span of 10 bases. CDR3 length: 12 amino acids. Germline CDR1 and CDR2: SEHNR and FQNEAQ (reference sequence). CDR3 loop: CASKGVDGELFF. In DNA, the CDR3 is TGTGCCAGCAAAGGGGTAGACGGGGAGCTGTTTTTT.

V is TRBV30 and J is TRBJ1-1; TRBD1 might be the D (5 bases). The length of the CDR3 is 13 residues. Per germline, CDR1 GTSNPN and CDR2 SVGIG (reference sequence). The V gene lost 2 bases and the J gene lost 1 base, with 8 bases spanning the gap. The CDR3: CAWSRDRNTEAFF. The DNA for the CDR3 is TGTGCCTGGAGTCGAGACAGGAACACTGAAGCTTTCTTT.